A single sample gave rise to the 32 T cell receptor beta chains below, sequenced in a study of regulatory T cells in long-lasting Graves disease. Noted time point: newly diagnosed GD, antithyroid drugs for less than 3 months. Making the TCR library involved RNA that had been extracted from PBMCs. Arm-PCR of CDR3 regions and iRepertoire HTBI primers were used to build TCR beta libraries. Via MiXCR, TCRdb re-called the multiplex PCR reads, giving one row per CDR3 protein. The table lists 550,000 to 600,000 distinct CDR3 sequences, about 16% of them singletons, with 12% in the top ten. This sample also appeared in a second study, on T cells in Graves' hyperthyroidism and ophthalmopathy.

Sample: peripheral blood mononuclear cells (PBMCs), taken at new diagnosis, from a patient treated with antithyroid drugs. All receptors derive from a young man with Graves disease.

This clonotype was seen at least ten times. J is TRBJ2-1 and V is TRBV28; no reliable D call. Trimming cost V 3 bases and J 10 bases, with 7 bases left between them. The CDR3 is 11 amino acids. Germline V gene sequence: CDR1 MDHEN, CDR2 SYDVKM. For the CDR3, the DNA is TGTGCCAGCAGTTTCCGGTTGGAGCAGTTCTTC. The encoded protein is CASSFRLEQFF. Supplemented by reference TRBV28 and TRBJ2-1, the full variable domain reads DVKVTQSSRYLVKRTGEKVFLECVQDMDHENMFWYRQDPGLGLRLIYFSYDVKMKEKGDIPEGYSVSREKKERFSLILESASTNQTSMYLCASSFRLEQFFGPGTRLTVL.

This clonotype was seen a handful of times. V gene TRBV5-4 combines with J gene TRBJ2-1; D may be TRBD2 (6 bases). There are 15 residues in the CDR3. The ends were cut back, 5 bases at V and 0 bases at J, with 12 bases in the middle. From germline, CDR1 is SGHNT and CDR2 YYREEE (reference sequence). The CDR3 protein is CASRGGISSYNEQFF. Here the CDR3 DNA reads TGTGCCAGCAGAGGCGGGATCAGCTCCTACAATGAGCAGTTCTTC. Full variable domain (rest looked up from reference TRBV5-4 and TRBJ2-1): ETGVTQSPTHLIKTRGQQVTLRCSSQSGHNTVSWYQQALGQGPQFIFQYYREEENGRGNFPPRFSGLQFPNYSSELNVNALELDDSALYLCASRGGISSYNEQFFGPGTRLTVL.

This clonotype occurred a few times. This CDR3 reads CASSLAQTSEFTGELFF. The CDR3, as DNA: TGTGCCAGCAGCTTAGCCCAGACTAGCGAATTCACCGGGGAGCTGTTTTTT. The rearrangement links TRBV7-9 to TRBJ2-2, with TRBD2 matching over 8 bases. Losses at the gene ends were 0 bases for V and 4 bases for J; bases not matched to a gene: 7. The CDR3 runs 17 residues. Germline V CDR1 and CDR2: SEHNR, FQNEAQ (reference sequence).

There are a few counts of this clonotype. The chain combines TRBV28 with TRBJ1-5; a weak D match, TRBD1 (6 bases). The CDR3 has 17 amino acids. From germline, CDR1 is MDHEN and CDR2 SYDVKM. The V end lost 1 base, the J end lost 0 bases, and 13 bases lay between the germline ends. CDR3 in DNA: TGTGCCAGCAGTTTATTGTCGGGGGCGGGTAGCAATCAGCCCCAGCATTTT. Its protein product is CASSLLSGAGSNQPQHF. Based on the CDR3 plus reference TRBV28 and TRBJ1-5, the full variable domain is DVKVTQSSRYLVKRTGEKVFLECVQDMDHENMFWYRQDPGLGLRLIYFSYDVKMKEKGDIPEGYSVSREKKERFSLILESASTNQTSMYLCASSLLSGAGSNQPQHFGDGTRLSIL.

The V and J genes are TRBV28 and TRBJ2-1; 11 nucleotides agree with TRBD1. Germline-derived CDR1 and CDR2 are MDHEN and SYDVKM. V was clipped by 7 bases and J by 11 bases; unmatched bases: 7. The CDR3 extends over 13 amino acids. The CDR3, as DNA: TGTGCCAGCATCCGGGACAGGGGGAGAAAGCAGTTCTTC. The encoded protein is CASIRDRGRKQFF.

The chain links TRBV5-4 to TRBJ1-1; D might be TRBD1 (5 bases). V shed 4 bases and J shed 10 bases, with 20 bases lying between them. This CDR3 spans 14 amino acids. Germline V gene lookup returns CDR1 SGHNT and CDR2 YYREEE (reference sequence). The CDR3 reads CASSPESLAGSAFF. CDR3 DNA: TGTGCCAGCAGCCCTGAGTCCCTCGCAGGGTCAGCTTTCTTT.

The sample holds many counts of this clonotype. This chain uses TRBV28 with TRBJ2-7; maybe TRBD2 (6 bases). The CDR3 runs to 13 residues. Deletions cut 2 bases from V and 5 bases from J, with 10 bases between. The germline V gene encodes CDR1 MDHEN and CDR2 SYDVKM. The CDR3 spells CASSLAGRHEQYF. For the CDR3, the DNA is TGTGCCAGCAGTTTAGCGGGGCGGCACGAGCAGTACTTC.

The CDR3 is CASSPSAYGYTF. The CDR3 coding sequence is TGTGCCAGCAGCCCCTCGGCGTATGGCTACACCTTC. The chain combines TRBV9 with TRBJ1-2, with no clear D. Germline CDR1 and CDR2: SGDLS and YYNGEE. The CDR3 is 12 amino acids. The ends were cut back, 4 bases at V and 5 bases at J, with 9 bases in the middle.

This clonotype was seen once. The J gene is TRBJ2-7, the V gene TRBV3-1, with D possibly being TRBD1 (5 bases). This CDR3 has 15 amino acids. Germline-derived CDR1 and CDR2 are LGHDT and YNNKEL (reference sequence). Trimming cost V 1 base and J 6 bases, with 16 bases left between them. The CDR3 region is CASSQGTTPFGEQYF. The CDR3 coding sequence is TGTGCCAGCAGCCAAGGGACAACTCCTTTTGGCGAGCAGTACTTC.

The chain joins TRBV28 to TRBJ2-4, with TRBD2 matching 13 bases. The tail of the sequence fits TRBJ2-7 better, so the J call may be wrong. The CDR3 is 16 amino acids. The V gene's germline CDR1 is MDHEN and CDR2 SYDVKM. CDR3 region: CASSPMTSGRTYEQYF. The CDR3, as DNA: TGTGCCAGCAGTCCCATGACTAGCGGGAGGACCTACGAGCAGTACTTC.

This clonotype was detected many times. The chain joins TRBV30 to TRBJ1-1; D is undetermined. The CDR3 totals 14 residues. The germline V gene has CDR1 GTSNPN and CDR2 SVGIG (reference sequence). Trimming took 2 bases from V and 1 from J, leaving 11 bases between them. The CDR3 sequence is CAWSNRAWNTEAFF. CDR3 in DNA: TGTGCCTGGAGTAATCGGGCGTGGAACACTGAAGCTTTCTTT.

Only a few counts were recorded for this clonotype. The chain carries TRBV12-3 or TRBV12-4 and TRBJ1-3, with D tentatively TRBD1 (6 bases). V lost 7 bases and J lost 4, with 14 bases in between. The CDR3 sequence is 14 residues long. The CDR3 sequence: CASTEAGVGNTIYF. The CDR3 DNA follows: TGTGCCAGCACCGAGGCAGGGGTCGGAAACACCATATATTTT.

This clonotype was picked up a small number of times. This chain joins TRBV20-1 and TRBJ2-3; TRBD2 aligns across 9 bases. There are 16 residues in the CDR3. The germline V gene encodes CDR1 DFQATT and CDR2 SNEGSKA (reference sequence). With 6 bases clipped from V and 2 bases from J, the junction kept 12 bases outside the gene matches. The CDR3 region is CSAGGRLAETTDTQYF. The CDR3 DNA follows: TGCAGTGCCGGGGGAAGACTAGCGGAAACCACAGATACGCAGTATTTT.

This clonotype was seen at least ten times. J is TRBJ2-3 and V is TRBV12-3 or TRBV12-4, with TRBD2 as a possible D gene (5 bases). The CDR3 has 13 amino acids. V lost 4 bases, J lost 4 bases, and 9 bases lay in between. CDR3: CASSSSAADTQYF. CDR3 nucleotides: TGTGCCAGCAGTTCCTCAGCGGCAGATACGCAGTATTTT.

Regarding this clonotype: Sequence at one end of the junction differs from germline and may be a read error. The DNA for the CDR3 is TGCGCCGGCAGCTTCTCGCAGAACCAAGAGACCCAGTACTTC. Translating it yields CAGSFSQNQETQYF. V usage is TRBV5-1 and J usage is TRBJ2-1, with unresolved D. Matching the DNA end better, TRBJ2-5 makes the J call doubtful. Germline V gene sequence: CDR1 SGHRS, CDR2 YFSETQ. The CDR3 runs 14 residues.

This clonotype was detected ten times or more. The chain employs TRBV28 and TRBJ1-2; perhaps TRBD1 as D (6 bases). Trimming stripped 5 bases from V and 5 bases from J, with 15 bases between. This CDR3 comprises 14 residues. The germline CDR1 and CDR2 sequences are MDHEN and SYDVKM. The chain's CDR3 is CASSTDSLVYGYTF. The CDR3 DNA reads TGTGCCAGCAGTACGGACAGTCTCGTTTATGGCTACACCTTC.

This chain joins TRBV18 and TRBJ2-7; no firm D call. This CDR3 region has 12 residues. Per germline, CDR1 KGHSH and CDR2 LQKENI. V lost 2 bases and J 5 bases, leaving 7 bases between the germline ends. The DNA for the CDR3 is TGTGCCAGCTCACCAGTAACAGACGAGCAGTACTTC. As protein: CASSPVTDEQYF. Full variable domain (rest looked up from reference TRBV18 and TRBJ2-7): NAGVMQNPRHLVRRRGQEARLRCSPMKGHSHVYWYRQLPEEGLKFMVYLQKENIIDESGMPKERFSAEFPKEGPSILRIQQVVRGDSAAYFCASSPVTDEQYFGPGTRLTVT.

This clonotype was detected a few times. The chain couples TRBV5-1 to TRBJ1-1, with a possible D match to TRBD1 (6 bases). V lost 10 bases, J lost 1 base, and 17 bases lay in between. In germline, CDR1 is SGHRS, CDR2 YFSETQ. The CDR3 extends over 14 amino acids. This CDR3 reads CASKSGTTNTEAFF. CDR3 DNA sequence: TGCGCCTCGAAATCCGGGACAACGAACACTGAAGCTTTCTTT.

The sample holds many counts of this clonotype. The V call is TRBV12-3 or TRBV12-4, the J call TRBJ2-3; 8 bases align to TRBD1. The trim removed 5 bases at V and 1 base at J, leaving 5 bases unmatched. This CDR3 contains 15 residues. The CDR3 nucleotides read TGTGCCAGCAGTCCGACAGGGGCGCGCACAGATACGCAGTATTTT. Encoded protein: CASSPTGARTDTQYF.

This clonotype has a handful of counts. The CDR3 sequence: CSAREGHTNQPQHF. The CDR3 DNA sequence: TGCAGTGCTAGAGAGGGACACACCAATCAGCCCCAGCATTTT. J is TRBJ1-5 and V is TRBV20-1; tentatively, D is TRBD1 (6 bases). The germline V gene has CDR1 DFQATT and CDR2 SNEGSKA (reference sequence). Trimming cost V 0 bases and J 3 bases, with 9 bases left between them. This CDR3 has 14 amino acids.

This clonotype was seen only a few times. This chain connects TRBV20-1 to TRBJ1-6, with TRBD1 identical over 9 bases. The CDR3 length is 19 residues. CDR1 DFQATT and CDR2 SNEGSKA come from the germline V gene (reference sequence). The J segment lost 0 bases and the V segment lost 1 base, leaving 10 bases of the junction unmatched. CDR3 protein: CSARVVHPGQGSYNSPLHF. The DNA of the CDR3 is TGCAGTGCTAGAGTAGTACATCCGGGACAGGGCTCCTATAATTCACCCCTCCACTTT.

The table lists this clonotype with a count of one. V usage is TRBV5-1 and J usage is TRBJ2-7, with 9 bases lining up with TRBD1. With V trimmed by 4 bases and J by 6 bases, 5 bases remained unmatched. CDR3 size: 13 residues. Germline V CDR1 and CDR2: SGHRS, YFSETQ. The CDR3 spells CASSPGQGFEQYF. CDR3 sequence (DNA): TGCGCCAGCAGCCCGGGACAGGGATTCGAGCAGTACTTC.

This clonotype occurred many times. The CDR3 bases are TGTGCCAGCAGTCCCACATCCCTAGGACGGCCGGAGCAGTACTTC. It yields the protein CASSPTSLGRPEQYF. The chain carries TRBV27 and TRBJ2-7; D is undetermined. V was pared by 5 bases and J by 7 bases, with 21 bases between. The CDR3 has 15 residues. Germline-derived CDR1 and CDR2 are MNHEY and SMNVEV (reference sequence).

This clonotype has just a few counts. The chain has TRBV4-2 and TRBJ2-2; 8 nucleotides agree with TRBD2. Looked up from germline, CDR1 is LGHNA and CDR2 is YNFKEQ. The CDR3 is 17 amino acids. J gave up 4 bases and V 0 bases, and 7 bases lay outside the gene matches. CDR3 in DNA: TGTGCCAGCAGCCAAGAAGGATTCGGGAGGGGCACCGGGGAGCTGTTTTTT. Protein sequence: CASSQEGFGRGTGELFF.

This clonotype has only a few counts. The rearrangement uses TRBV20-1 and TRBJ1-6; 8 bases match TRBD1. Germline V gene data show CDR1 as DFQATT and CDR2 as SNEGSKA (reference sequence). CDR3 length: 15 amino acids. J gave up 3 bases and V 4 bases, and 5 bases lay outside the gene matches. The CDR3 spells CSAMTGELYNSPLHF. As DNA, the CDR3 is TGCAGTGCTATGACAGGGGAGCTCTATAATTCACCCCTCCACTTT.

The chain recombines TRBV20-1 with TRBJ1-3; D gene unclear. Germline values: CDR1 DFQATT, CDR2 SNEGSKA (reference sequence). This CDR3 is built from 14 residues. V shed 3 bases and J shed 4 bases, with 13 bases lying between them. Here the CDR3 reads CSASPGQLGNTIYF. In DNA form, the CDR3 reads TGCAGTGCTAGTCCGGGCCAGCTAGGAAACACCATATATTTT.

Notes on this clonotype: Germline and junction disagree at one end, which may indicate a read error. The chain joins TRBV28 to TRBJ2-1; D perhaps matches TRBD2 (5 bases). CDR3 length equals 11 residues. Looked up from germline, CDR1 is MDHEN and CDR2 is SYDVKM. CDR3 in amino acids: CASSLRDEQSF. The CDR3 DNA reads TGTGCCAGCAGTTTACGGGATGAGCAGTCCTTC.

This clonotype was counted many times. CDR3 coding DNA: TGCGCCAGCAGCTTGGAAGGTAGCGGGTCCCGGTGCTATTTT. Translating gives CASSLEGSGSRCYF. The genes are TRBV5-1 and TRBJ2-3, with 7 bases fitting TRBD2. V was pared by 0 bases and J by 15 bases, with 13 bases of the junction left unmatched. Germline CDR1 and CDR2: SGHRS and YFSETQ. The CDR3 covers 14 residues.

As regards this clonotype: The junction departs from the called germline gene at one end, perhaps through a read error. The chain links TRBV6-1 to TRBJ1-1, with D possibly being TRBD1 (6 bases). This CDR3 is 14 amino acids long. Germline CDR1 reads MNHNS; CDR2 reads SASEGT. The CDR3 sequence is CASTEAGGHTEAFF. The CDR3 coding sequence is TGTGCCAGCACTGAAGCTGGGGGGCATACTGAAGCTTTCTTT.

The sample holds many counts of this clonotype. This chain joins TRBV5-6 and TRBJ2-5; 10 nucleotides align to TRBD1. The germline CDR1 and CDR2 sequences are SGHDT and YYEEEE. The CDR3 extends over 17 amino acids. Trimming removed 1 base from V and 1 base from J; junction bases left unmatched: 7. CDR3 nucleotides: TGTGCCAGCAGCTTGCCTGGGACAGGGGCGGCCCAAGAGACCCAGTACTTC. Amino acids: CASSLPGTGAAQETQYF.

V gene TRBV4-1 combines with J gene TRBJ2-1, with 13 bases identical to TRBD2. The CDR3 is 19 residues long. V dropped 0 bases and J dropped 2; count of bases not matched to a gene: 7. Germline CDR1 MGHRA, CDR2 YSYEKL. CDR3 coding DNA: TGCGCCAGCAGCCAAGATAGGACTAGCGGGAGCCCCGCCTACAATGAGCAGTTCTTC. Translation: CASSQDRTSGSPAYNEQFF.

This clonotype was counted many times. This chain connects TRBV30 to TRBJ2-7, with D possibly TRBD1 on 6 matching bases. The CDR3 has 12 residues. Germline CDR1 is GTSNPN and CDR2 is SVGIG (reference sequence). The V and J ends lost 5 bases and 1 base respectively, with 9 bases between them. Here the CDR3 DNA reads TGTGCCTGGGAGACAGGTTCCTACGAGCAGTACTTC. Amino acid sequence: CAWETGSYEQYF.